The TCR beta chain under discussion was sequenced for a study of technical replicates of blood from four donors. The germline V gene has CDR1 SQVTM and CDR2 ANQGSEA. The CDR3 consists of 13 residues. With 1 base clipped from V and 4 bases from J, the junction kept 4 bases outside the gene matches. Sequencing used immunoSEQ multiplex PCR; TCRdb keeps in-frame clones, though not all of them. The sample holds 44,000 or so clones, 80% to 95% seen once. This TCR derives from a human donor in good health. Some clones in this sample may be carry-over from other donors' samples. This sequence joins TRBV29-1 and TRBJ2-7, with 7 bases that match TRBD2. Sequenced sample: PBMCs. The CDR3 nucleotides are TGCAGCGTTGAAGGGACTAGTGTGTACGAGCAGTACTTC. Amino acid sequence: CSVEGTSVYEQYF.